This TCR beta chain was found in a study of monozygotic twins with cystic fibrosis. The CDR3 covers 15 residues. Germline CDR1 and CDR2: SGHRS and YFSETQ. V lost 0 bases and J 2 bases, leaving 11 bases between the germline ends. Libraries were prepared by immunoSEQ multiplex PCR; TCRdb keeps only in-frame clonotypes and omits some of them. The sample records tens of thousands of clones, under 95% being singletons. The chain recombines TRBV5-1 with TRBJ2-5; D call uncertain. This clonotype originated in a boy aged 2 to 9 with cystic fibrosis. The specimen sequenced was blood. DNA of the CDR3: TGCGCCAGCAGCTTGGCCCGGGCCCAACAAGAGACCCAGTACTTC. It translates to CASSLARAQQETQYF.